This T cell receptor (beta chain) was sequenced in a study of T-cell reconstitution after alpha-beta-depleted transplantation in children listed by TCRdb under 2016. Concerning the study at large: Using TCR repertoire profiling, the study followed T-cell immune reconstitution in a quantitative way in children after TCRalphabeta/CD19-depleted allogeneic hematopoietic cell transplantation.

The library was produced with PCR. This sample was sequenced with an Illumina HiSeq 2500. TCR libraries were prepared with molecular barcoding, using unique molecular identifiers to normalize TCRbeta repertoire quantification. The public reads were reprocessed in TCRdb via fastp at Q25 and MiXCR, keeping in-frame beta chains. Every entry covers one CDR3 protein and lists the most common genes and DNA from its rows. The sample yields around 400,000 distinct CDR3 sequences; roughly 22% were counted once. The biggest ten clones account for around 3.9% of the sample. The CDR3 runs 16 amino acids, cysteine and phenylalanine included. The kept DNA is CDR3 alone, 48 bases in frame from the first base. From a lookup of the germline V gene, CDR1 and CDR2 are LGHNA and YNFKEQ. The V end loses 0 bases and the J end loses 9 bases, and a stretch of 18 bases separates them. This clonotype has a handful of counts. The target of this receptor is not known. The sample holds no much larger clone one base away, and base qualities are not on file.

This clonotype originated in a human donor who donated a stem cell graft to a child with acute myeloid leukemia. Recombination joined TRBV4-2 with TRBJ1-5; the D gene identity is not certain. The sequences come from PBMCs from the stem cell graft donor, collected from the stem cell graft. The CDR3 protein is CASSQDVGREIRPQHF. The nucleotides read TGTGCCAGCAGCCAAGACGTAGGGCGGGAGATTCGGCCCCAGCATTTT.